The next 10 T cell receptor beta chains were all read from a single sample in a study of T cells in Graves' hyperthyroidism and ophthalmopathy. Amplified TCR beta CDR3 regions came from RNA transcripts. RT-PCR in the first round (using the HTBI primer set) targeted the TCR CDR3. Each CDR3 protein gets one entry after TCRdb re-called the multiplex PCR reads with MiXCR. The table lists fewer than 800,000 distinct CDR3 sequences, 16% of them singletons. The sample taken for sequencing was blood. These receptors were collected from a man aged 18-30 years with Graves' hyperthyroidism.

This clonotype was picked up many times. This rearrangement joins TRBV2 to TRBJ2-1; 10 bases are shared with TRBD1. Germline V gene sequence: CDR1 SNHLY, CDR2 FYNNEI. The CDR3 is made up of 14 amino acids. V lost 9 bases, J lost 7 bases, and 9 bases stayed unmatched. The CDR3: CASLRDRGWNEQFF. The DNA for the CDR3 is TGTGCCAGTTTACGGGACAGGGGCTGGAATGAGCAGTTCTTC.

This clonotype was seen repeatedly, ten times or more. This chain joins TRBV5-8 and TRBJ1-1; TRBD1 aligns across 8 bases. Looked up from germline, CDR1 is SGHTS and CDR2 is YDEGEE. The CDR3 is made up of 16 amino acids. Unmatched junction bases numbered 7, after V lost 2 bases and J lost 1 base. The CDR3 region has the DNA TGTGCCAGCAGCTTCACGACAGGGGAAGGGAACACTGAAGCTTTCTTT. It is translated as CASSFTTGEGNTEAFF.

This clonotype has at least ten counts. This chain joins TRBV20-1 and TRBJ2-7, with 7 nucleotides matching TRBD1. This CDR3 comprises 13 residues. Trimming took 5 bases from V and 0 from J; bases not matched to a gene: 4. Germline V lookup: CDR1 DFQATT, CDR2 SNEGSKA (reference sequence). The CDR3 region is CSAVGQHSYEQYF. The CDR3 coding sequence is TGCAGTGCTGTGGGACAGCACTCCTACGAGCAGTACTTC.

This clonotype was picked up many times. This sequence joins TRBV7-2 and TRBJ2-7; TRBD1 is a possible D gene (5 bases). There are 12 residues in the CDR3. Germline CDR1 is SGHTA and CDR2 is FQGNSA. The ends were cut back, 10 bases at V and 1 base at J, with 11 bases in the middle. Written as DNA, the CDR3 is TGTGCCAAGTTAGACAGATCCTACGAGCAGTACTTC. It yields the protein CAKLDRSYEQYF. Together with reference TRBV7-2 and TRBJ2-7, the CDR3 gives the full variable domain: GAGVSQSPSNKVTEKGKDVELRCDPISGHTALYWYRQSLGQGLEFLIYFQGNSAPDKSGLPSDRFSAERTGGSVSTLTIQRTQQEDSAVYLCAKLDRSYEQYFGPGTRLTVT.

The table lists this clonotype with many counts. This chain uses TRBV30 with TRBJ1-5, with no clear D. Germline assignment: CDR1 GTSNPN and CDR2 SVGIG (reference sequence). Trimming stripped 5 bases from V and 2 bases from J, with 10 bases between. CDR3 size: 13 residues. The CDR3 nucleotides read TGTGCCTGGGCTTTAGGCGGCAATCAGCCCCAGCATTTT. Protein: CAWALGGNQPQHF. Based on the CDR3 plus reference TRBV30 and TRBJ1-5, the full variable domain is SQTIHQWPATLVQPVGSPLSLECTVEGTSNPNLYWYRQAAGRGLQLLFYSVGIGQISSEVPQNLSASRPQDRQFILSSKKLLLSDSGFYLCAWALGGNQPQHFGDGTRLSIL.

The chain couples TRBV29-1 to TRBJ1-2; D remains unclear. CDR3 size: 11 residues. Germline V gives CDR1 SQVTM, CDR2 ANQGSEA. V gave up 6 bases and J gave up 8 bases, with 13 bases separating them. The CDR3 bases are TGCAGCGTCCGAGTTGCGGCAGGCTACACCTTC. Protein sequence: CSVRVAAGYTF. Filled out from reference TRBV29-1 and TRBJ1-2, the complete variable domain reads SAVISQKPSRDICQRGTSLTIQCQVDSQVTMMFWYRQQPGQSLTLIATANQGSEATYESGFVIDKFPISRPNLTFSTLTVSNMSPEDSSIYLCSVRVAAGYTFGSGTRLTVV.

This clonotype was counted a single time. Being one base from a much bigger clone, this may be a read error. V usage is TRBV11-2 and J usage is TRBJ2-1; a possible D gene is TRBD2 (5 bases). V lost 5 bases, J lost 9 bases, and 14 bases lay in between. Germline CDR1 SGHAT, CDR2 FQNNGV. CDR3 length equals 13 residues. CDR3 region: CASSPDWESEQFF. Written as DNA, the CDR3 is TGTGCCAGCAGCCCGGACTGGGAGAGTGAGCAGTTCTTC.

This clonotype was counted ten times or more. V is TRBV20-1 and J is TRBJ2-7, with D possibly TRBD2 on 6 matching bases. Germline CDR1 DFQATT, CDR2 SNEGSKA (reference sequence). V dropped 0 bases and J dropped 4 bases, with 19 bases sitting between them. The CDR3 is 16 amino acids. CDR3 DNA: TGCAGTGCTAGAGATCCGAACGGGAGCAGATATTACGAGCAGTACTTC. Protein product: CSARDPNGSRYYEQYF.

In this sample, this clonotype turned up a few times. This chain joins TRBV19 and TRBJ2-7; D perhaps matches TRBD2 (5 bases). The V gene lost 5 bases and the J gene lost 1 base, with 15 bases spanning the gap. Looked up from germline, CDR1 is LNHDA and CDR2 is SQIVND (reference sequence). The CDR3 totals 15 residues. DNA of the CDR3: TGTGCCAGTAGTTTAGCAGCGGCAGATTCCTACGAGCAGTACTTC. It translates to CASSLAAADSYEQYF.

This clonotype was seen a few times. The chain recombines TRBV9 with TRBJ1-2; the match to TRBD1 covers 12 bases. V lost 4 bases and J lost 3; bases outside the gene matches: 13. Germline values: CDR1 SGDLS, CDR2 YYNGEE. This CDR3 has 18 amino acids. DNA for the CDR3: TGTGCCAGCAGCACCGGGACAGGGGGCACCGTCACTTACTATGGCTACACCTTC. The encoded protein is CASSTGTGGTVTYYGYTF.